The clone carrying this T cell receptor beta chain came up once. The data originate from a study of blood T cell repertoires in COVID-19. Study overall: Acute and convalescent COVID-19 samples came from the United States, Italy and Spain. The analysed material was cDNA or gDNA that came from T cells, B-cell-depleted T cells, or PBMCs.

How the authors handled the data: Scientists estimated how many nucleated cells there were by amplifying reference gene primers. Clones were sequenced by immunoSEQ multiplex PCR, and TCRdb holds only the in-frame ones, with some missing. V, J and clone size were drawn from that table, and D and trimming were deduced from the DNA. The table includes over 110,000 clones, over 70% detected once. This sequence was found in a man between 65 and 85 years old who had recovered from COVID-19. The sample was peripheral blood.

CDR3 protein: CASSQDFREAFF. The DNA for the CDR3 is TGCGCCAGCAGCCAAGATTTCCGTGAAGCTTTCTTT. The chain employs TRBV4-3 and TRBJ1-1, with no clear D. Looked up from germline, CDR1 is LGHNA and CDR2 is YSLEER. V gave up 0 bases and J gave up 7 bases, with 6 bases separating them. The length of the CDR3 is 12 residues.